The sequence of this T cell receptor (beta chain) was determined in a study of cytomegalovirus exposure and HLA in healthy donors. Amplification used 60 Vbeta primers and 13 Jbeta primers. Some clones are missing from TCRdb's copy, which holds only in-frame ones; the method was immunoSEQ multiplex PCR. The sample has around 76,000 clones, around 70% seen once; the top ten hold roughly 7.2%. V was clipped by 1 base and J by 6 bases, with 10 bases between them. The length of the CDR3 is 14 residues. Germline loops: CDR1 SGHDT, CDR2 YYEEEE. This chain links TRBV5-6 with TRBJ2-2; no definite D call. The source of this sequence is a man in his forties or fifties in good health and CMV-seropositive. Material: PBMCs. CDR3 coding DNA: TGTGCCAGCAGCTTGTATCTCAGTGCCGGGGAGCTGTTTTTT. Protein: CASSLYLSAGELFF.